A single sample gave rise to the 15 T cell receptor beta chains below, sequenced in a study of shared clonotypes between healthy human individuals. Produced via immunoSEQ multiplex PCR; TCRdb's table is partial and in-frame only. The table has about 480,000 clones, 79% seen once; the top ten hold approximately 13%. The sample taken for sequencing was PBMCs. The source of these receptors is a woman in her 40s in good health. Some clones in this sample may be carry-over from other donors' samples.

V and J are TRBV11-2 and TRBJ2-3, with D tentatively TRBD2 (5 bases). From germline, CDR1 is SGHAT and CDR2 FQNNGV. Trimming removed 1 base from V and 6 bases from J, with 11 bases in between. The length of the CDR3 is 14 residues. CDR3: CASSLGLASDTQYF. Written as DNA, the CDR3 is TGTGCCAGCAGCTTAGGGCTAGCTAGCGATACGCAGTATTTT.

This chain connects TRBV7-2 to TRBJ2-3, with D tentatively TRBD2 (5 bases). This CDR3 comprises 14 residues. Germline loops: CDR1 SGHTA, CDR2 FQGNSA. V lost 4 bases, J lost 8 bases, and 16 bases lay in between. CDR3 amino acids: CASSSLPGSGTQYF. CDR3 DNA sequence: TGTGCCAGCAGCTCTCTCCCGGGGTCAGGTACGCAGTATTTT. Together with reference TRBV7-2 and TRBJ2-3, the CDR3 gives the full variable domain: GAGVSQSPSNKVTEKGKDVELRCDPISGHTALYWYRQSLGQGLEFLIYFQGNSAPDKSGLPSDRFSAERTGGSVSTLTIQRTQQEDSAVYLCASSSLPGSGTQYFGPGTRLTVL.

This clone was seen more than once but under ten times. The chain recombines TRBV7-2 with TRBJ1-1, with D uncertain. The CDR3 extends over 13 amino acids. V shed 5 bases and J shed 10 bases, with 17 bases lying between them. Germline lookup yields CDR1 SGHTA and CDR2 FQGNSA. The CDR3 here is CASSTAPGRTAFF. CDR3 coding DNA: TGTGCCAGCAGCACTGCCCCCGGACGCACAGCTTTCTTT.

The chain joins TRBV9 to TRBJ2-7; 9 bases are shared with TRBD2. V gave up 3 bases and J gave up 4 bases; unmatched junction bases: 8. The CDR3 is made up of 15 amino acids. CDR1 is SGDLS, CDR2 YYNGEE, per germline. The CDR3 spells CASSAGAGGTYEQYF. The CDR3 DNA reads TGTGCCAGCAGCGCTGGGGCGGGAGGGACTTACGAGCAGTACTTC. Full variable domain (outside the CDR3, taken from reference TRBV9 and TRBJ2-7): DSGVTQTPKHLITATGQRVTLRCSPRSGDLSVYWYQQSLDQGLQFLIQYYNGEERAKGNILERFSAQQFPDLHSELNLSSLELGDSALYFCASSAGAGGTYEQYFGPGTRLTVT.

CDR3 region: CASSELRDTYEQYF. The CDR3 coding sequence is TGTGCCAGCAGTGAGCTCCGAGACACCTACGAGCAGTACTTC. This chain connects TRBV2 to TRBJ2-7; D uncertain. The ends were cut back, 3 bases at V and 2 bases at J, with 11 bases in the middle. The germline V gene encodes CDR1 SNHLY and CDR2 FYNNEI. This CDR3 has 14 amino acids.

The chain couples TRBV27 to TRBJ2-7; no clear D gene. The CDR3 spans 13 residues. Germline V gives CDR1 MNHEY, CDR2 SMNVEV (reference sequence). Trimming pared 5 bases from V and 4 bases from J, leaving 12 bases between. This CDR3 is CASSRADLYEQYF. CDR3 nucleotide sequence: TGTGCCAGCAGTCGGGCGGACCTATACGAGCAGTACTTC.

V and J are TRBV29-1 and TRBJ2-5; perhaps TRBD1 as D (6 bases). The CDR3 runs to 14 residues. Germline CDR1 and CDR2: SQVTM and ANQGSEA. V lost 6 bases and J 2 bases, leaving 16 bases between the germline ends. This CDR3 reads CSVRARGRQETQYF. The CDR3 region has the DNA TGCAGCGTGCGGGCCAGGGGTCGGCAAGAGACCCAGTACTTC.

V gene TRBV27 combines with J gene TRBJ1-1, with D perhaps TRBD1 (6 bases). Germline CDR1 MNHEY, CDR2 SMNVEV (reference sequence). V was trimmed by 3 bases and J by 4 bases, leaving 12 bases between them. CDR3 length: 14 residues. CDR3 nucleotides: TGTGCCAGCAGTTTTCGGGGGGCGCGCACTGAAGCTTTCTTT. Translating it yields CASSFRGARTEAFF.

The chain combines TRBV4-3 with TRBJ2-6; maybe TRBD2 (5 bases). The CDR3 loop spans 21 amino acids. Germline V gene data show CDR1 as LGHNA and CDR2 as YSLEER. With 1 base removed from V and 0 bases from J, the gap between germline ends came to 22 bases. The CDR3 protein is CASSQAWTPRGTRSGANVLTF. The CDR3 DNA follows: TGCGCCAGCAGCCAAGCTTGGACCCCCCGGGGTACCCGCTCTGGGGCCAACGTCCTGACTTTC.

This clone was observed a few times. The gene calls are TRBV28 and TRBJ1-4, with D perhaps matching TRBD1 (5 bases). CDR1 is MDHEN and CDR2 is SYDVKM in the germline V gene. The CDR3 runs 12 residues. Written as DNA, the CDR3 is TGTGCTTCTCAGGGTACCAATGAAAAACTGTTTTTT. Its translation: CASQGTNEKLFF.

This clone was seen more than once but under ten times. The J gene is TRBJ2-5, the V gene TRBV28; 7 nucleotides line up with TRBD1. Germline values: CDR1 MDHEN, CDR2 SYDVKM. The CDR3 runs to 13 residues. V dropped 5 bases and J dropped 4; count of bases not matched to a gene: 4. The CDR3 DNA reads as TGTGCCAGCAGTGACAGGGTTTCAGAGACCCAGTACTTC. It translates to CASSDRVSETQYF.

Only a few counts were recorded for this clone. The CDR3 DNA sequence: TGCAGCGTTGCCCCGGGACAGGGAATGAACACTGAAGCTTTCTTT. It encodes CSVAPGQGMNTEAFF. V is TRBV29-1 and J is TRBJ1-1, with TRBD1 matching 9 bases. V lost 4 bases, J lost 0 bases, and 6 bases stayed unmatched. Germline CDR1 is SQVTM and CDR2 is ANQGSEA. The CDR3 is 15 amino acids.

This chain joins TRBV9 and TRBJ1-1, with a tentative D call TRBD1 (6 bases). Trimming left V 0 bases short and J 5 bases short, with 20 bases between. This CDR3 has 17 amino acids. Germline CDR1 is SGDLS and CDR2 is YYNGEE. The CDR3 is CASSVGLPTGSGTEAFF. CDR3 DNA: TGTGCCAGCAGCGTAGGTCTCCCCACAGGGTCCGGTACTGAAGCTTTCTTT.

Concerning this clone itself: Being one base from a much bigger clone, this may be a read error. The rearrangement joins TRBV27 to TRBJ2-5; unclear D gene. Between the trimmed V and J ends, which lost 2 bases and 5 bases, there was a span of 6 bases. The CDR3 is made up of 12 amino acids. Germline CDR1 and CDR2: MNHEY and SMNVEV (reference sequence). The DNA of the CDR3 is TGTGCCAGCAGTTTACTGGGGGAGACCCAGTACTTC. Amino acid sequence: CASSLLGETQYF.

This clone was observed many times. The DNA for the CDR3 is TGTGCCAGCAGTAGCTCCGAGGATACGCAGTATTTT. This sequence encodes CASSSSEDTQYF. The chain is built from TRBV6-5 and TRBJ2-3; D is undetermined. The V gene's germline CDR1 is MNHEY and CDR2 SVGAGI. Trimming took off 5 bases at V and 6 bases at J, with 9 bases between the two ends. This CDR3 has 12 residues.